This T cell receptor (beta chain) was sequenced during a study of control samples from healthy donors and cancer patients. V was clipped by 4 bases and J by 3 bases, with 10 bases between them. CDR3 length equals 13 residues. CDR1 is SGHRS and CDR2 is YFSETQ in the germline V gene. TCRdb's copy holds only in-frame clones and misses some; the assay was immunoSEQ multiplex PCR. The table lists roughly 100,000 clones, about 86% of them singletons. The clonotype comes from a woman between 45 and 60 years old in good health. Sequencing used blood. The V gene is TRBV5-1, the J gene TRBJ2-5; D uncertain. The CDR3 coding sequence is TGCGCCAGCAGCCGAGATTTAAAAGAGACCCAGTACTTC. Its protein is CASSRDLKETQYF.